This T cell receptor (beta chain) was obtained from a study of Graves' ophthalmopathy and Graves' hyperthyroidism. Overall study results and limits: Thyroid clonotypes that were expanded above 0.001 frequency mostly also appeared in blood. Ophthalmopathy could be told apart from stable hyperthyroidism by a 13-signature model (about 90% sensitivity, over 65% specificity).

Using RNA transcripts, the TCR beta CDR3 regions were amplified. First-round RT-PCR employed HTBI primers, with a second-round multiplex PCR after it. In TCRdb, the multiplex PCR reads were re-called with MiXCR into one record per CDR3 protein. Among 600,000 to 700,000 distinct CDR3 sequences listed, 35% to 50% were seen once. In regard to this clonotype: Its specificity is unknown.

The origin of this receptor is an adult man with Graves' ophthalmopathy. The source material was peripheral blood.

CDR3 loop: CASSSSSDGARETQYF. CDR3 coding DNA: TGTGCCAGCAGCTCCTCCTCCGACGGGGCGCGGGAGACCCAGTACTTC. The gene calls are TRBV11-1 and TRBJ2-5; possibly TRBD1 or TRBD2 for D (5 bases each). V lost 4 bases and J 5 bases, leaving 20 bases between the germline ends. Germline V gene lookup returns CDR1 SGHAT and CDR2 FQDESV (reference sequence). This CDR3 comprises 16 residues. Combining the CDR3 with reference TRBV11-1 and TRBJ2-5 gives the whole variable domain EAEVAQSPRYKITEKSQAVAFWCDPISGHATLYWYRQILGQGPELLVQFQDESVVDDSQLPKDRFSAERLKGVDSTLKIQPAELGDSAMYLCASSSSSDGARETQYFGPGTRLLVL.